This section outlines one T cell receptor beta chain sequence together with its context. Its antigen has not been determined. The input lacks base qualities; no much larger clone sits a single base away. Other DNA sequences in the sample encode the same CDR3. This sample was included in a study of blood T cell repertoires in COVID-19 (dated by TCRdb to about 2020). About the investigation overall: The collaborator samples originated in the United States, Italy and Spain and spanned the acute and convalescent phases of COVID-19. The samples were drawn from two sources: the first 160 participants of the ongoing ImmuneRACE study, and over 950 subjects contributed by 6 global collaborators. Subjects who had been exposed to COVID-19, were actively infected with it, or had recovered from it provided the deeply sampled blood TCRbeta repertoires that made up the dataset. HLA class I and class II types, where available, came from metadata supplied by the sample provider rather than from assay-based typing. The repertoires were released in a freely available public database meant as a resource for research on the immune response to SARS-CoV-2. The material from the prospective study consisted of cDNA or gDNA derived from T cells, B-cell-depleted T cells, or PBMCs. Sample metadata almost always included a de-identified subject ID, COVID-19 status, age in years and sex.

Enrolling through a virtual design, the prospective study's participants ranged in age from roughly 18 to 100 years and lived across around 25 United States geographic areas. In the prospective study, cohorts were assigned on the basis of participant-reported clinical history obtained from a screening survey and a study questionnaire. In the prospective study, mobile phlebotomists collected whole blood, serum and a nasopharyngeal or oropharyngeal swab from each participant. Over a 2-month period, participants in the prospective study had the option of providing additional blood draws and questionnaires. Blood samples from the prospective study were shipped frozen or at room temperature prior to DNA extraction. As encoded in the germline V gene, CDR1 is SGHAT while CDR2 is FQNNGV. V and J are trimmed by 0 bases and 2 bases, and the gene matches miss 3 bases of the junction. The CDR3 goes from the cysteine to the phenylalanine over 15 residues. Only the CDR3 region is kept as DNA, spanning 45 bases read in frame from base 1.

What the work shows at the level of the full study, not this receptor alone: The quantity of clinical and demographic metadata differed by source and by participant and was supplied without curation.

TCRbeta CDR3 regions were amplified from genomic DNA by means of the immunoSEQ Assay, a bias-controlled multiplex PCR. For the original study's pipeline: Nucleated cell counts per sample were estimated from amplification of reference gene primers within the assay. Sequence reads were collapsed and filtered to measure the absolute abundance of every unique TCRbeta CDR3 rearrangement. For each sample, productive Simpson clonality was calculated by taking the square root of Simpson's diversity index across productive rearrangements. TCRdb's version of the immuneACCESS table is confined to in-frame rearrangements and falls short of the full clone set. An unresolved V gene accounts for under half of the shortfall where checked; the remainder is of unknown origin. V, J and clone size reflect that table, while D and trimming were determined from the DNA. The sample table contains 300,000 to 500,000 clones; only one count was recorded for more than 75% of them. Together, the top ten hold 0.97% of the sample.

Sequenced input: PBMCs or T cells enriched from blood (not recorded which). The sequence is built from TRBV11-2 and TRBJ2-7; TRBD2 agrees with 8 junctional bases. This TCR was sampled from a young woman with acute COVID-19. The nucleotide sequence is TGTGCCAGCAGCTTAGAAAGGCGGGGGGCCTACGAGCAGTACTTC. This sequence encodes CASSLERRGAYEQYF.